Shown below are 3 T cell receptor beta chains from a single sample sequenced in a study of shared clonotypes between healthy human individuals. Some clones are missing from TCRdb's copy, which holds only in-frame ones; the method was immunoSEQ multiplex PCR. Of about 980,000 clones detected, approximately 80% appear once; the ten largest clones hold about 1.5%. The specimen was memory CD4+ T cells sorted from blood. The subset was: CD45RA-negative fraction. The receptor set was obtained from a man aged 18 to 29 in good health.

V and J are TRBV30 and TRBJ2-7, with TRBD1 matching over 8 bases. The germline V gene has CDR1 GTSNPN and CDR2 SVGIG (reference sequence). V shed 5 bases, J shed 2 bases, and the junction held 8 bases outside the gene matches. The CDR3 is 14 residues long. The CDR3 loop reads CAWGAGTGPYEQYF. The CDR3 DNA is TGTGCCTGGGGGGCCGGGACAGGTCCCTACGAGCAGTACTTC.

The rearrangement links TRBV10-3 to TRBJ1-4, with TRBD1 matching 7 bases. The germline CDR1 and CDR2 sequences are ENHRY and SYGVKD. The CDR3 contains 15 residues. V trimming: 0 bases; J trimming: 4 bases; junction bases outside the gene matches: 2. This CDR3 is CAISESNRGNEKLFF. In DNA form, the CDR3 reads TGTGCCATCAGTGAGTCGAACAGGGGTAATGAAAAACTGTTTTTT.

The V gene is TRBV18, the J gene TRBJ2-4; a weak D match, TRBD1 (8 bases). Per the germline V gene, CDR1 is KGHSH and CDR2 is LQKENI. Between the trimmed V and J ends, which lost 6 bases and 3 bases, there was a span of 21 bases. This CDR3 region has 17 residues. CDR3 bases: TGTGCCAGCTCCCGTCCCGGACAGGGAGGGAACAAAAACATTCAGTACTTC. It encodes CASSRPGQGGNKNIQYF.